This T cell receptor beta chain comes out of a study of a mutant IDH1 vaccine in newly diagnosed glioma. Overall study context: Weeks 1, 3, 5, 7, 11, 15, 19 and 23 were when patients received their eight vaccinations. Vaccine dosing followed radiotherapy by 4-6 weeks, or accompanied temozolomide cycles.

Turning to this clone: Antigen: not known.

Time point defined: week 11, during vaccination. With topical imiquimod, each dose of the vaccine consisted of 300 ug of mutant IDH1 20-mer peptide. Profiling relied on immunoSEQ multiplex PCR, and the TCRdb table lists in-frame clones only, not all of them. The sample carries about 36,000 clones, 80% recorded once. The CDR3 has 12 residues. Germline CDR1 reads PRHDT; CDR2 reads FYEKMQ (reference sequence). Trimming shortened V by 5 bases and J by 4 bases, and 8 bases separated the two germline ends. The chain joins TRBV13 to TRBJ1-2, with a tentative D call TRBD1 (5 bases). The source of this sequence is a woman aged 25 to 39 with glioma. Some clones in this sample may be carry-over from other donors' samples. The source was peripheral blood mononuclear cells (PBMCs), collected from a glioma patient whose treatment included an IDH1 peptide vaccine. The CDR3: CASSKGIYGYTF. The CDR3 DNA is TGTGCCAGCAGCAAGGGGATCTATGGCTACACCTTC.